This TCR beta chain was profiled in a study of cytomegalovirus exposure and HLA in healthy donors. With 60 Vbeta and 13 Jbeta primers, the PCR was carried out. TCRdb's table, derived via immunoSEQ multiplex PCR, lists solely in-frame clones and lacks some. In the table there are roughly 80,000 clones, under 65% of which are singletons. Sequenced sample: PBMCs. This TCR came from a male donor in good health and CMV-seropositive.

In nucleotides, the CDR3 is TGTGCCAGCTCACCACCTCCCGGACTTGAAAAACTGTTTTTT. The encoded protein is CASSPPPGLEKLFF. The V gene is TRBV18, the J gene TRBJ1-4, with D unresolved. The germline gives CDR1 KGHSH, CDR2 LQKENI. The CDR3 sequence is 14 residues long. V lost 0 bases to trimming and J lost 7 bases, with 9 bases between them.